The source of this T cell receptor (beta chain) is a study of shared clonotypes between healthy human individuals. Study-level information: Contributing individuals were a couple of females and a few males aged 18 to 49.

Once extracted for a subset, genomic DNA was divided evenly among several immunoSEQ plates. Produced via immunoSEQ multiplex PCR; TCRdb's table is partial and in-frame only. The repertoire has some 490,000 clones, 70% to 85% of them found once; the top ten carry 12%. Whole-study results and caveats: A limitation of the genetic and exposure-history diversity represented arose from few donors.

Regarding this clone: Its specificity is unknown.

CDR1 is SNHLY, CDR2 FYNNEI, per germline. Between the trimmed V and J ends, which lost 2 bases and 9 bases, there was a span of 14 bases. CDR3 length: 13 residues. Extraction of genomic DNA in unsorted samples used roughly 93 million PBMCs. The TCR comes from a woman between 40 and 55 years old in good health. Some clones in this sample may be carry-over from other donors' samples. The chain carries TRBV2 and TRBJ2-7; D is possibly TRBD2 (6 bases). Sample: PBMCs. CDR3 residues: CASSESGGGPQYF. Here the CDR3 DNA reads TGTGCCAGCAGTGAATCCGGGGGAGGCCCGCAGTACTTC.